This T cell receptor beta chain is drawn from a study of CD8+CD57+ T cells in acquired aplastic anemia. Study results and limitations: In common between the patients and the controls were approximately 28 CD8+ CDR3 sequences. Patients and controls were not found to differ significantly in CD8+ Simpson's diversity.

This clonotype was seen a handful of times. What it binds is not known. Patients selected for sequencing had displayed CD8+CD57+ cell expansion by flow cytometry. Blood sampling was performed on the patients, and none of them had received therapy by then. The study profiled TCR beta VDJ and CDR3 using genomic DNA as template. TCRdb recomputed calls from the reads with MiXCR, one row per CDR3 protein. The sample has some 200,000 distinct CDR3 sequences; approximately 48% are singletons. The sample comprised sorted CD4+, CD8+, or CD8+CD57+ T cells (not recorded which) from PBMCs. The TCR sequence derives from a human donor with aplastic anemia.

The CDR3 is CASSLGWRSPLHF. DNA of the CDR3: TGTGCCAGCAGCTTAGGGTGGCGTTCACCCCTCCACTTT. The chain combines TRBV7-2 with TRBJ1-6; D is unclear. Between the trimmed V and J ends, which lost 1 base and 9 bases, there was a span of 7 bases. The CDR3 has 13 amino acids. Germline V CDR1 and CDR2: SGHTA, FQGNSA.